This is a list of T cell receptor beta chains from one sample in a study of blood T cell repertoires in COVID-19. TCRdb keeps only in-frame clones here, not all; method: immunoSEQ multiplex PCR. Here the sample spans fewer than 450,000 clones, approximately 88% being singletons. The specimen was peripheral blood. The receptors derive from a woman aged 45-59 years with COVID-19, enrolled during active disease. Both conserved end residues are part of each CDR3. Each record gives: V gene, J gene, clone size, D gene, CDR3 length, CDR3 protein, CDR3 DNA. D genes are given only for firm matches. Clone size is given for some rows only: seen once, a few or many times, or a class if the clone is expanded.

V: TRBV19
J: TRBJ1-1
size: NA
D: NA
length: 15
CDR3: CASTDPGGANTEAFF
DNA: TGTGCCAGTACCGACCCGGGGGGGGCGAACACTGAAGCTTTCTTT

V: TRBV7-2
J: TRBJ2-5
size: once
D: NA
length: 15
CDR3: CASSSDSRGEETQYF
DNA: TGTGCCAGCAGCTCGGACAGCCGGGGAGAAGAGACCCAGTACTTC

V: TRBV28
J: TRBJ2-3
size: once
D: NA
length: 15
CDR3: CAAASRRVTWDTQYF
DNA: TGTGCCGCAGCCTCTCGACGGGTAACATGGGATACGCAGTATTTT

V: TRBV4-1
J: TRBJ1-5
size: few
D: TRBD1
length: 13
CDR3: CASSQGQNQPQHF
DNA: TGCGCCAGCAGCCAGGGACAGAATCAGCCCCAGCATTTT

V: TRBV6-5
J: TRBJ1-2
size: NA
D: NA
length: 13
CDR3: CASSYLPGEGYTF
DNA: TGTGCCAGCAGTTACTTGCCAGGGGAAGGCTACACCTTC

V: TRBV6-2/TRBV6-3
J: TRBJ2-1
size: NA
D: NA
length: 12
CDR3: CASRPQNNEQFF
DNA: TGTGCCAGCCGCCCACAGAACAATGAGCAGTTCTTC

V: TRBV4-1
J: TRBJ1-1
size: NA
D: NA
length: 12
CDR3: CASSHPPREAFF
DNA: TGCGCCAGCAGCCACCCCCCACGGGAGGCTTTCTTT

V: TRBV27
J: TRBJ2-1
size: NA
D: NA
length: 13
CDR3: CASGPGLGDEQFF
DNA: TGTGCCAGCGGACCGGGACTCGGGGATGAGCAGTTCTTC

V: TRBV4-1
J: TRBJ2-7
size: NA
D: NA
length: 14
CDR3: CASSQATVTYEQYF
DNA: TGCGCCAGCAGCCAAGCGACAGTGACTTACGAGCAGTACTTC

V: TRBV7-9
J: TRBJ2-5
size: NA
D: NA
length: 13
CDR3: CASSSRVQETQYF
DNA: TGTGCCAGCAGCTCCAGGGTTCAAGAGACCCAGTACTTC

V: TRBV10-1
J: TRBJ2-3
size: few
D: TRBD2
length: 15
CDR3: CASSGLAGDTDTQYF
DNA: TGCGCCAGCAGTGGACTAGCGGGGGACACAGATACGCAGTATTTT

V: TRBV25-1
J: TRBJ2-7
size: NA
D: NA
length: 13
CDR3: CASRDSGAYEQYF
DNA: TGTGCCAGCAGGGACTCCGGGGCCTACGAGCAGTACTTC

V: TRBV5-1
J: TRBJ2-7
size: once
D: NA
length: 12
CDR3: CASSSGIYEQYF
DNA: TGCGCCAGCAGCTCAGGGATCTACGAGCAGTACTTC

V: TRBV18
J: TRBJ1-5
size: NA
D: NA
length: 12
CDR3: CASSLQGQPQHF
DNA: TGTGCCAGCTCACTACAGGGTCAGCCCCAGCATTTT

V: TRBV11-2
J: TRBJ1-5
size: NA
D: NA
length: 14
CDR3: CASSLGGSNQPQHF
DNA: TGTGCCAGCAGCTTGGGGGGGAGCAATCAGCCCCAGCATTTT

V: TRBV9
J: TRBJ1-6
size: NA
D: NA
length: 16
CDR3: CASSATESSYNSPLHF
DNA: TGTGCCAGCAGCGCGACGGAGAGCTCCTATAATTCACCCCTCCACTTT

V: TRBV5-6
J: TRBJ1-4
size: once
D: NA
length: 17
CDR3: CASSSMAGTRAIEKLFF
DNA: TGTGCCAGCAGCAGCATGGCGGGGACCAGAGCCATTGAAAAACTGTTTTTT

V: TRBV5-5
J: TRBJ1-2
size: NA
D: NA
length: 14
CDR3: CASSLGTDLYGYTF
DNA: TGTGCCAGCAGCTTGGGAACAGACCTTTATGGCTACACCTTC

V: TRBV12-3/TRBV12-4
J: TRBJ1-2
size: NA
D: NA
length: 13
CDR3: CASSMTVNYGYTF
DNA: TGTGCCAGCAGTATGACAGTGAACTATGGCTACACCTTC

V: TRBV25-1
J: TRBJ1-3
size: NA
D: NA
length: 15
CDR3: CASSELESSGNTIYF
DNA: TGTGCCAGCAGTGAACTGGAGTCCTCTGGAAACACCATATATTTT

V: TRBV14
J: TRBJ2-7
size: NA
D: TRBD2
length: 18
CDR3: CASSQVAALGTKRNEQYF
DNA: TGTGCCAGCAGCCAAGTGGCGGCGTTGGGGACTAAGCGTAACGAGCAGTACTTC

V: TRBV29-1
J: TRBJ2-3
size: NA
D: TRBD2
length: 15
CDR3: CSVVLAGYSTDTQYF
DNA: TGCAGCGTTGTCCTAGCGGGGTATAGCACAGATACGCAGTATTTT

V: TRBV6-5
J: TRBJ1-1
size: NA
D: NA
length: 15
CDR3: CASSSQGPMNTEAFF
DNA: TGTGCCAGCAGCAGTCAGGGGCCTATGAACACTGAAGCTTTCTTT

V: TRBV5-1
J: TRBJ2-7
size: NA
D: NA
length: 14
CDR3: CASSLGLEVHEQYF
DNA: TGCGCCAGCAGCTTGGGACTAGAAGTCCACGAGCAGTACTTC

V: TRBV10-3
J: TRBJ2-7
size: NA
D: NA
length: 16
CDR3: CAISESTSGDVYEQYF
DNA: TGTGCCATCAGTGAGTCGACTTCAGGGGATGTCTACGAGCAGTACTTC

V: TRBV24-1
J: TRBJ2-1
size: NA
D: NA
length: 16
CDR3: CATSDSFLAEYNEQFF
DNA: TGTGCCACCAGTGATTCCTTTCTAGCCGAATACAATGAGCAGTTCTTC

V: TRBV9
J: TRBJ2-2
size: NA
D: TRBD2
length: 17
CDR3: CASSSRLAFPDTGELFF
DNA: TGTGCCAGCAGCTCCCGACTAGCCTTCCCGGACACCGGGGAGCTGTTTTTT

V: TRBV27
J: TRBJ1-2
size: NA
D: NA
length: 15
CDR3: CASRPTFGMSYGYTF
DNA: TGTGCCAGCAGACCTACCTTCGGGATGTCCTATGGCTACACCTTC

V: TRBV7-6
J: TRBJ2-1
size: NA
D: TRBD2
length: 15
CDR3: CASSLGYGGGTFQFF
DNA: TGTGCCAGCAGCTTAGGATATGGCGGGGGGACGTTCCAGTTCTTC

V: TRBV28
J: TRBJ1-1
size: NA
D: NA
length: 11
CDR3: CASGKGDKAFF
DNA: TGTGCCAGCGGGAAGGGGGATAAAGCTTTCTTT

V: TRBV19
J: TRBJ1-5
size: NA
D: TRBD1
length: 14
CDR3: CASSLRQGDEPQHF
DNA: TGTGCCAGTAGTCTCCGACAGGGGGATGAGCCCCAGCATTTT

V: TRBV7-9
J: TRBJ2-3
size: NA
D: NA
length: 17
CDR3: CASSPLPTGVGTDTQYF
DNA: TGTGCCAGCAGCCCGCTTCCTACAGGAGTCGGCACAGATACGCAGTATTTT

V: TRBV11-3
J: TRBJ1-1
size: NA
D: NA
length: 15
CDR3: CASSFNDRPNTEAFF
DNA: TGTGCCAGCAGCTTCAACGACAGACCGAACACTGAAGCTTTCTTT

V: TRBV7-9
J: TRBJ1-1
size: NA
D: TRBD1
length: 11
CDR3: CASSWGQGAFF
DNA: TGTGCCAGCAGCTGGGGACAGGGAGCTTTCTTT

V: TRBV24-1
J: TRBJ2-1
size: NA
D: TRBD2
length: 13
CDR3: CATSDWGGDEQFF
DNA: TGTGCCACCAGTGATTGGGGGGGAGATGAGCAGTTCTTC

V: TRBV11-2
J: TRBJ1-2
size: NA
D: TRBD1
length: 15
CDR3: CASSSRTGGIGGYTF
DNA: TGTGCCAGCAGCTCTCGGACAGGGGGGATAGGAGGCTACACCTTC

V: TRBV7-9
J: TRBJ1-1
size: NA
D: TRBD1
length: 15
CDR3: CASSLEGTGNTEAFF
DNA: TGTGCCAGCAGCTTAGAGGGGACAGGGAACACTGAAGCTTTCTTT

V: TRBV15
J: TRBJ1-4
size: few
D: NA
length: 15
CDR3: CATSRPGSLEEKLFF
DNA: TGTGCCACCAGCAGACCCGGGAGCCTAGAAGAAAAACTGTTTTTT

V: TRBV11-2
J: TRBJ2-2
size: NA
D: NA
length: 14
CDR3: CASSSPTGTGELFF
DNA: TGTGCCAGCAGTTCACCGACTGGCACCGGGGAGCTGTTTTTT

V: TRBV4-2
J: TRBJ2-7
size: NA
D: TRBD1
length: 16
CDR3: CASNLYPGQGIGEQYF
DNA: TGTGCCAGCAACCTATACCCGGGACAGGGTATCGGCGAGCAGTACTTC

V: TRBV7-6
J: TRBJ2-2
size: NA
D: NA
length: 16
CDR3: CASSLVPGSNTGELFF
DNA: TGTGCCAGCAGCTTAGTTCCGGGGTCTAACACCGGGGAGCTGTTTTTT

V: TRBV3-1/TRBV3-2
J: TRBJ2-6
size: once
D: NA
length: 15
CDR3: CASSQGLAGANVLTF
DNA: TGTGCCAGCAGCCAAGGGCTGGCTGGGGCCAACGTCCTGACTTTC